Sequencing of this T cell receptor beta chain was carried out in a study of neurological immune-mediated disorders. Study findings and constraints: Patients with HTLV-1-associated myelopathy had the highest level of TCR clonal expansion, whereas patients with multiple sclerosis had the lowest level, falling beneath the level found in healthy controls. Private repertoires in all groups were suggested by the absence of shared CDR3 amino acid sequences among expanded clones across subjects.

It was from 2 million PBMCs stored at -80 C that the unsorted libraries were obtained. The CDR3 covers 15 residues. Per the germline V gene, CDR1 is LGHNA and CDR2 is YNFKEQ. The V segment lost 3 bases and the J segment 5 bases; nucleotides outside the gene matches: 6. The cDNA was produced through 5'RACE with 10-nucleotide random UMIs. Via MiXCR, TCRdb re-called the 5' RACE reads, giving one row per CDR3 protein. This table holds over 45,000 distinct CDR3 sequences, roughly 24% found once. This clonotype has at least ten counts. The antigen is unknown. This clonotype originated in a woman in her 70s in good health. This chain links TRBV4-2 with TRBJ1-4; 7 bases match TRBD1. Sequenced: PBMCs. The CDR3 sequence is CASSQRQGGNEKLFF. CDR3 in DNA: TGTGCCAGCAGCCAGAGACAGGGAGGGAATGAAAAACTGTTTTTT.